A selection of T cell receptor beta chains follows, all from one sample in a study of a mutant IDH1 vaccine in newly diagnosed glioma. Antigen specificity for these receptors is unknown. Generated by immunoSEQ multiplex PCR, the TCRdb table keeps only in-frame clones and is missing some. The table records 38,000 or so clones, 80% of them present only once. Sequences were derived from peripheral blood mononuclear cells (PBMCs), sampled from a glioma patient whose treatment included an IDH1 peptide vaccine. The receptors were gathered from a woman aged 25-40 years with glioma. Some clones in this sample may be carry-over from other donors' samples. Each CDR3 is given with its conserved first and last residue. The D gene is left open where the match is weak. Clone sizes are given selectively: once, few, many, or a class where the clone is expanded.

clone size: NA
J gene: TRBJ1-1
V gene: TRBV5-5
D gene: TRBD1
CDR3 protein: CASSYGQGKNTEAFF
CDR3 DNA: TGTGCCAGCAGCTATGGACAGGGAAAGAACACTGAAGCTTTCTTT

clone size: NA
J gene: TRBJ2-7
V gene: TRBV9
D gene: NA
CDR3 protein: CASSPGIRSSYEQYF
CDR3 DNA: TGTGCCAGCAGCCCCGGAATAAGGAGCTCCTACGAGCAGTACTTC

clone size: once
J gene: TRBJ2-1
V gene: TRBV9
D gene: NA
CDR3 protein: CASSPWGGNEQFF
CDR3 DNA: TGTGCCAGCAGCCCCTGGGGTGGCAATGAGCAGTTCTTC

clone size: NA
J gene: TRBJ1-5
V gene: TRBV6-1
D gene: NA
CDR3 protein: CASSDRSQPQHF
CDR3 DNA: TGTGCCAGCAGTGACCGGAGTCAGCCCCAGCATTTT

clone size: NA
J gene: TRBJ2-6
V gene: TRBV7-9
D gene: NA
CDR3 protein: CASSLVKGYTGANVLTF
CDR3 DNA: TGTGCCAGCAGCTTAGTGAAGGGGTACACTGGGGCCAACGTCCTGACTTTC

clone size: NA
J gene: TRBJ2-1
V gene: TRBV7-9
D gene: NA
CDR3 protein: CASSFSGARQFF
CDR3 DNA: TGTGCCAGCAGCTTTTCGGGGGCTCGACAGTTCTTC

clone size: NA
J gene: TRBJ2-3
V gene: TRBV6-5
D gene: NA
CDR3 protein: CASSPGTPWPDTQYF
CDR3 DNA: TGTGCCAGCAGTCCCGGGACACCCTGGCCGGATACGCAGTATTTT

clone size: few
J gene: TRBJ1-5
V gene: TRBV7-2
D gene: NA
CDR3 protein: CASSYLPGLKGNQPQHF
CDR3 DNA: TGTGCCAGCAGCTACCTCCCGGGGCTAAAAGGCAATCAGCCCCAGCATTTT

clone size: NA
J gene: TRBJ1-2
V gene: TRBV28
D gene: TRBD1
CDR3 protein: CASSPGRGPGYTF
CDR3 DNA: TGTGCCAGCAGTCCTGGAAGGGGGCCTGGCTACACCTTC

clone size: NA
J gene: TRBJ1-1
V gene: TRBV2
D gene: NA
CDR3 protein: CASSDRETEAFF
CDR3 DNA: TGTGCCAGCAGTGACAGGGAGACTGAAGCTTTCTTT

clone size: NA
J gene: TRBJ2-4
V gene: TRBV10-3
D gene: TRBD1
CDR3 protein: CAISTGGGLAKNIQYF
CDR3 DNA: TGTGCCATCAGTACAGGGGGCGGATTAGCCAAAAACATTCAGTACTTC

clone size: NA
J gene: TRBJ1-4
V gene: TRBV19
D gene: NA
CDR3 protein: CASSAVDGPWGTNEKLFF
CDR3 DNA: TGTGCCAGTAGTGCCGTTGACGGCCCCTGGGGGACTAATGAAAAACTGTTTTTT

clone size: NA
J gene: TRBJ2-6
V gene: TRBV9
D gene: NA
CDR3 protein: CASIGGANVLTF
CDR3 DNA: TGTGCCAGCATTGGTGGGGCCAACGTCCTGACTTTC

clone size: NA
J gene: TRBJ1-5
V gene: TRBV9
D gene: NA
CDR3 protein: CASSVGDTHSNQPQHF
CDR3 DNA: TGTGCCAGCAGCGTAGGGGACACCCATAGCAATCAGCCCCAGCATTTT

clone size: NA
J gene: TRBJ1-1
V gene: TRBV7-9
D gene: TRBD1
CDR3 protein: CASSVKGQGEAFF
CDR3 DNA: TGTGCCAGCAGCGTAAAAGGACAGGGGGAAGCTTTCTTT

clone size: NA
J gene: TRBJ2-1
V gene: TRBV7-9
D gene: NA
CDR3 protein: CASSLGRASYNEQFF
CDR3 DNA: TGTGCCAGCAGCTTAGGACGTGCCTCCTACAATGAGCAGTTCTTC